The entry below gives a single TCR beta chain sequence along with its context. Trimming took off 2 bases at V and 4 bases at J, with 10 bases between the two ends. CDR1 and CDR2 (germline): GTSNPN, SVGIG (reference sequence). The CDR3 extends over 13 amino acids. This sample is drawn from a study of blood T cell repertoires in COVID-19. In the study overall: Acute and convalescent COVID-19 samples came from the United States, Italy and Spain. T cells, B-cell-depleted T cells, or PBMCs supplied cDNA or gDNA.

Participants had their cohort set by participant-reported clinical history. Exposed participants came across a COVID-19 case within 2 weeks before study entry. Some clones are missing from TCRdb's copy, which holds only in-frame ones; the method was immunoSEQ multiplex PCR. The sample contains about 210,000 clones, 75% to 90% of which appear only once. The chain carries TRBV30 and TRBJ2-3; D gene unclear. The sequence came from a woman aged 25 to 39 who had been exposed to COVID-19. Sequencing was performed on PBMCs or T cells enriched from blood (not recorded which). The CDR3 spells CAWSWMGADTQYF. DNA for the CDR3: TGTGCCTGGAGTTGGATGGGCGCAGATACGCAGTATTTT.